This entry features one TCR beta chain sequence. The target antigen is unknown. The ends lost 6 bases at V and 13 bases at J; junction bases unmatched: 6. CDR1 and CDR2 from the germline V gene are LNHDA and SQIVND (reference sequence). This CDR3 contains 11 residues. The source of the sample is a study of T cells in localized non-small cell lung cancer. Libraries were prepared by immunoSEQ multiplex PCR; TCRdb keeps only in-frame clonotypes and omits some of them. Of under 35,000 clones listed, 88% were seen once; the top ten hold 4.2%. General study findings and limits: The study linked higher blood T cell density to longer overall survival.

Source: peripheral blood mononuclear cells, taken before any cancer treatment. The sequence was obtained from a woman aged 35-75 years with stage III lung adenocarcinoma. V is TRBV19 and J is TRBJ2-1; the match to TRBD2 covers 7 bases. The CDR3 DNA reads TGTGCCAGTAGATGGGAGGGAGGACAGTTCTTC. It translates to CASRWEGGQFF.